These 17 T cell receptor beta chains were sequenced from one sample in a study of cytomegalovirus exposure and HLA in healthy donors. The PCR made use of 60 Vbeta and 13 Jbeta primers. The repertoire was sequenced with immunoSEQ multiplex PCR; TCRdb's copy has only in-frame clones and lacks some. The table has approximately 100,000 clones, more than 65% seen once. Source material: PBMCs. The receptors shown here come from a man aged 40-49 years in good health and CMV-seropositive.

The sample holds a few counts of this clone. The chain employs TRBV7-8 and TRBJ2-2; 7 bases are shared with TRBD2. V lost 2 bases to trimming and J lost 5 bases; unmatched junction nucleotides: 2. The CDR3 spans 14 residues. Germline V lookup: CDR1 SGHVS, CDR2 FQNEAQ. DNA for the CDR3: TGTGCCAGCAGCTTACTGCGGGGGACCGGGGAGCTGTTTTTT. Protein product: CASSLLRGTGELFF.

V is TRBV5-6 and J is TRBJ2-7, with a tentative D call TRBD1 (6 bases). Germline V CDR1 and CDR2: SGHDT, YYEEEE. The V end was cut by 2 bases, the J end by 5 bases, with 14 bases between. The CDR3 has 14 amino acids. The CDR3 coding sequence is TGTGCCAGCAGCTTTAGACAGGAACGACACGAGCAGTACTTC. It specifies CASSFRQERHEQYF.

This clone was observed a few times. The chain has TRBV18 and TRBJ1-1, with D possibly TRBD1 on 5 matching bases. Per germline, CDR1 KGHSH and CDR2 LQKENI. The CDR3 consists of 16 residues. Deletions cut 3 bases from V and 3 bases from J, with 17 bases between. The CDR3 DNA follows: TGTGCCAGCTCACCGCGGACGACGGCGGGGGACACTGAAGCTTTCTTT. Protein sequence: CASSPRTTAGDTEAFF.

The gene calls are TRBV6-9 and TRBJ2-7; tentative D call: TRBD2 (5 bases). The CDR3 covers 15 residues. Between the trimmed V and J ends, which lost 5 bases and 9 bases, there was a span of 23 bases. The germline CDR1 and CDR2 sequences are MNHGY and SVAAGI. CDR3 loop: CASSAPGPPFEGQYF. For the CDR3, the DNA is TGTGCCAGCAGTGCGCCGGGTCCACCGTTCGAGGGGCAGTACTTC.

This clone was seen only a few times. The chain uses TRBV5-1 and TRBJ2-5; tentatively, D is TRBD1 (5 bases). Germline V lookup: CDR1 SGHRS, CDR2 YFSETQ. The CDR3 contains 15 residues. Trimming cost V 0 bases and J 1 base, with 10 bases left between them. Here the CDR3 reads CASSLEGRFQETQYF. The CDR3 coding sequence is TGCGCCAGCAGCTTGGAGGGGCGGTTCCAAGAGACCCAGTACTTC.

There are a few counts of this clone. The genes are TRBV6-5 and TRBJ1-2; tentative D call: TRBD1 (5 bases). The CDR3 covers 15 residues. V was trimmed by 2 bases and J by 6 bases, leaving 16 bases between them. The germline gives CDR1 MNHEY, CDR2 SVGAGI. CDR3 coding DNA: TGTGCCAGCAGTTACGGGGGAGGCTATTTGAATGGCTACACCTTC. Translated: CASSYGGGYLNGYTF.

The V gene is TRBV6-5, the J gene TRBJ1-1; 8 bases fit TRBD1. From germline, CDR1 is MNHEY and CDR2 SVGAGI. Trimming took 6 bases from V and 10 from J; bases not matched to a gene: 4. CDR3 length: 11 amino acids. CDR3 loop: CASSLRGRAFF. The DNA for the CDR3 is TGTGCCAGCAGCCTCAGGGGGCGAGCTTTCTTT.

This chain joins TRBV6-6 and TRBJ2-1; the match to TRBD2 covers 14 bases. The CDR3 covers 15 residues. CDR1 and CDR2 from the germline V gene are MNHNY and SVGAGI (reference sequence). V lost 5 bases, J lost 9 bases, and 6 bases stayed unmatched. This chain's CDR3 is CASSLTSGGALEQFF. CDR3 coding DNA: TGTGCCAGCAGTCTGACTAGCGGGGGGGCCCTTGAGCAGTTCTTC.

The chain combines TRBV29-1 with TRBJ2-1, with TRBD2 identical over 12 bases. The CDR3 runs 15 residues. The germline V gene encodes CDR1 SQVTM and CDR2 ANQGSEA. The V segment lost 4 bases and the J segment 8 bases; nucleotides outside the gene matches: 9. CDR3 region: CSVATGSSGGDEQFF. CDR3 in DNA: TGCAGCGTTGCGACTGGGTCTAGCGGGGGGGATGAGCAGTTCTTC.

CDR3 amino acids: CASSRASGGFEEQFF. DNA for the CDR3: TGTGCCAGCAGCCGGGCTAGCGGGGGCTTTGAGGAGCAGTTCTTC. V is TRBV7-3 and J is TRBJ2-1, with 10 positions matching TRBD2. V was pared by 5 bases and J by 10 bases, with 11 bases of the junction left unmatched. Germline CDR1 reads SGHTA; CDR2 reads FQGTGA. This CDR3 has 15 residues.

This chain connects TRBV15 to TRBJ1-3, with D hard to call. This CDR3 region has 16 residues. The germline V and J ends were trimmed by 0 bases and 2 bases, with 11 bases remaining between them. Germline-derived CDR1 and CDR2 are LNHNV and YYDKDF (reference sequence). This CDR3 reads CATSRDRRSPGNTIYF. The CDR3 DNA is TGTGCCACCAGCAGAGATCGTCGTAGCCCTGGAAACACCATATATTTT. Full variable domain (outside the CDR3, taken from reference TRBV15 and TRBJ1-3): DAMVIQNPRYQVTQFGKPVTLSCSQTLNHNVMYWYQQKSSQAPKLLFHYYDKDFNNEADTPDNFQSRRPNTSFCFLDIRSPGLGDTAMYLCATSRDRRSPGNTIYFGEGSWLTVV.

The chain carries TRBV4-1 and TRBJ1-2; D is undetermined. With 4 bases removed from V and 5 bases from J, the gap between germline ends came to 11 bases. The germline V gene has CDR1 MGHRA and CDR2 YSYEKL. This CDR3 region has 13 residues. CDR3 coding DNA: TGCGCCAGCAGCCGAGGTCTAGTTTATGGCTACACCTTC. It encodes CASSRGLVYGYTF.

The chain couples TRBV6-1 to TRBJ1-6, with D tentatively TRBD1 (6 bases). The CDR3 extends over 14 amino acids. Between the trimmed V and J ends, which lost 6 bases and 5 bases, there was a span of 11 bases. The germline gives CDR1 MNHNS, CDR2 SASEGT. CDR3 DNA sequence: TGTGCCAGCAGAAAGACAGGAGATAATTCACCCCTCCACTTT. Amino acid sequence: CASRKTGDNSPLHF.

This chain links TRBV5-4 with TRBJ2-1; the D gene is possibly TRBD1 (6 bases). Deletions cut 5 bases from V and 8 bases from J, with 20 bases between. The germline V gene has CDR1 SGHNT and CDR2 YYREEE (reference sequence). This CDR3 spans 15 amino acids. The CDR3 here is CASRLDRLTGDEQFF. In DNA, the CDR3 is TGTGCCAGCAGACTCGACAGGCTCACGGGCGATGAGCAGTTCTTC.

Concerning this clone: The junction differs from germline at one of its ends, possibly a read error. CDR3 DNA sequence: TGCGCCAGCAGCCAAGCGGTATTGAGGGAAGGTTTCTTT. It codes for CASSQAVLREGFF. The gene calls are TRBV4-1 and TRBJ1-1; no definite D call. The CDR3 consists of 13 residues. Germline CDR1 reads MGHRA; CDR2 reads YSYEKL.

This clone was seen a single time. The rearrangement uses TRBV21-1 and TRBJ2-5; TRBD1, the table's D call, was not compared with the DNA. TRBV21-1 is annotated as a pseudogene. CDR3 size: 14 residues. The CDR3 DNA is TGTGCCAGCCGAGTTGTACAGGGGCAAGAGACCCAGTACTTC. This sequence encodes CASRVVQGQETQYF.

The rearrangement uses TRBV5-4 and TRBJ1-1; D not certain. The CDR3 length is 13 residues. Looked up from germline, CDR1 is SGHNT and CDR2 is YYREEE (reference sequence). V was clipped by 2 bases and J by 4 bases, with 9 bases between them. The CDR3 DNA is TGTGCCAGCAGCTTTGGAGCGACCACTGAAGCTTTCTTT. It is translated as CASSFGATTEAFF.